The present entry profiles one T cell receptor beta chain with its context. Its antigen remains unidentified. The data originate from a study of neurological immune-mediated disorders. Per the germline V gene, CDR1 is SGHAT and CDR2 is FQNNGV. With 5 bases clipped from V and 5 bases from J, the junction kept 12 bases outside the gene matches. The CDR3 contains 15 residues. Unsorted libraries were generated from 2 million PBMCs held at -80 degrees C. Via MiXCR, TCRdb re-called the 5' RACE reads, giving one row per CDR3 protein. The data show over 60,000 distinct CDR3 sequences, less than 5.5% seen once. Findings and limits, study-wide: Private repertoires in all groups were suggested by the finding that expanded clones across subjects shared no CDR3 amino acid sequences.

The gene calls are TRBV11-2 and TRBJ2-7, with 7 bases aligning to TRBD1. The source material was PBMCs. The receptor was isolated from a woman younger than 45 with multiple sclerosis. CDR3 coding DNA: TGTGCCAGCAGCCCCGCTCGCACAGGGGTCCACGAGCAGTACTTC. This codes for CASSPARTGVHEQYF.